This TCR beta chain emerged from a study of blood T cell repertoires in COVID-19 (dated by TCRdb to about 2020). A note on the overall study: Collaborator samples came from the United States, Italy and Spain and covered acute and convalescent phases of COVID-19. The repertoires were released in a freely available public database meant as a resource for research on the immune response to SARS-CoV-2. Where available, HLA class I and class II types were taken from metadata supplied by the sample provider and were not determined by assay-based typing. The material from the prospective study consisted of cDNA or gDNA derived from T cells, B-cell-depleted T cells, or PBMCs. The dataset comprised deeply sampled blood TCRbeta repertoires from subjects exposed to, actively infected with, or recovered from COVID-19. Nearly every sample came with metadata listing a de-identified subject ID, COVID-19 status, age in years and sex. The samples were drawn from two sources: the first 160 participants of the ongoing ImmuneRACE study, and 1,200 or so subjects contributed by 6 global collaborators.

A word on this clone: No antigen is known for it. Base qualities are not provided; no much larger clone lies one nucleotide away.

Participants in the prospective study were aged roughly 18 to 100 years, lived in 20 to 25 United States geographic areas, and enrolled through a virtual design. In the prospective study, participants were assigned to cohorts based on the clinical history participants reported in a screening survey and a study questionnaire. For ImmuneRACE Cohort 3, a participant was defined as recovered based on two consecutive negative NP/OP PCR tests, clearance by a healthcare professional, or resolution of symptoms. In the prospective study, mobile phlebotomists collected whole blood, serum and a nasopharyngeal or oropharyngeal swab from each participant. Participants in the prospective study had the option to provide additional blood draws and questionnaires over a 2-month period. Before DNA extraction, blood samples from the prospective study were shipped at room temperature or frozen. The trim is 1 base for V and 9 bases for J, with a gap of 18 bases between the germline ends. CDR1 SEHNR and CDR2 FQNEAQ were looked up in the germline V gene (reference sequence). Inclusive of the bounding cysteine and phenylalanine, the CDR3 is 16 residues long. The retained sequence is limited to the CDR3, 48 bases, with the frame set at the first base.

TCRbeta CDR3 regions were amplified from genomic DNA using the immunoSEQ Assay, a bias-controlled multiplex PCR. Turning to the authors' computational methods: The number of nucleated cells in each sample was estimated by amplification of reference gene primers within the assay. Sequence reads were collapsed and filtered to measure the absolute abundance of every unique TCRbeta CDR3 rearrangement. For each sample, productive Simpson clonality was calculated by taking the square root of Simpson's diversity index across productive rearrangements. In its TCRdb copy, this immuneACCESS table keeps in-frame sequences only and misses some clones. Where compared with another copy, unresolved V genes explain less than half of these, and the others have no known cause. D and trimming were read from the DNA, whereas the V and J calls and clone size are those reported in that table. This sample gives more than 350,000 clones in total; around nine tenths of them show up just once. The ten largest clones take up 10% of the sample.

The paper's findings and limits, for the study overall: How much clinical and demographic metadata was included differed by source and by participant, and the metadata was provided uncurated.

The sequence was obtained from a woman in her 50s who had recovered from COVID-19. Sequenced: PBMCs or T cells enriched from blood (not recorded which). The rearranged segments are TRBV7-9 and TRBJ1-4; a tentative D call is TRBD1 (6 bases match). The encoded CDR3 is CASSLERRTESQKLFF. The DNA sequence follows: TGTGCCAGCAGCTTAGAACGGAGGACAGAGTCCCAAAAACTGTTTTTT. Beyond the CDR3, the reference TRBV7-9 and TRBJ1-4 genes provide the residues; the full variable domain reads: DTGVSQNPRHKITKRGQNVTFRCDPISEHNRLYWYRQTLGQGPEFLTYFQNEAQLEKSRLLSDRFSAERPKGSFSTLEIQRTEQGDSAMYLCASSLERRTESQKLFFGSGTQLSVL.